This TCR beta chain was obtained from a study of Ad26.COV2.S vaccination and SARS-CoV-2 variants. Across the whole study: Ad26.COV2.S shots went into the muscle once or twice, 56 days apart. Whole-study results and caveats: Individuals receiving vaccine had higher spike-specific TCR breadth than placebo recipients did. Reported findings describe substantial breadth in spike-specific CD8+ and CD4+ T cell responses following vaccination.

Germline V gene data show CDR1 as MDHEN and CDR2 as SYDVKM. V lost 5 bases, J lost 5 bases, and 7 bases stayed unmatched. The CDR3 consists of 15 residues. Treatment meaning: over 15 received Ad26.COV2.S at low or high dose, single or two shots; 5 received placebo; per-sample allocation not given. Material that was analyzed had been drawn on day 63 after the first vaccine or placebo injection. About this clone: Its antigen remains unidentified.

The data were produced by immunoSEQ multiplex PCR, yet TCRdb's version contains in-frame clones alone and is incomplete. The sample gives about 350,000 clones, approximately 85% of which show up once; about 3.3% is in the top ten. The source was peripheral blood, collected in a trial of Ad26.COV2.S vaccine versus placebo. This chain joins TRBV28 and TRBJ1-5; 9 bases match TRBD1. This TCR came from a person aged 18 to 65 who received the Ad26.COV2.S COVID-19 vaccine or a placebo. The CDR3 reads CASSTDRGFHQPQHF. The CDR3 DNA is TGTGCCAGCAGTACGGACAGGGGTTTCCATCAGCCCCAGCATTTT.